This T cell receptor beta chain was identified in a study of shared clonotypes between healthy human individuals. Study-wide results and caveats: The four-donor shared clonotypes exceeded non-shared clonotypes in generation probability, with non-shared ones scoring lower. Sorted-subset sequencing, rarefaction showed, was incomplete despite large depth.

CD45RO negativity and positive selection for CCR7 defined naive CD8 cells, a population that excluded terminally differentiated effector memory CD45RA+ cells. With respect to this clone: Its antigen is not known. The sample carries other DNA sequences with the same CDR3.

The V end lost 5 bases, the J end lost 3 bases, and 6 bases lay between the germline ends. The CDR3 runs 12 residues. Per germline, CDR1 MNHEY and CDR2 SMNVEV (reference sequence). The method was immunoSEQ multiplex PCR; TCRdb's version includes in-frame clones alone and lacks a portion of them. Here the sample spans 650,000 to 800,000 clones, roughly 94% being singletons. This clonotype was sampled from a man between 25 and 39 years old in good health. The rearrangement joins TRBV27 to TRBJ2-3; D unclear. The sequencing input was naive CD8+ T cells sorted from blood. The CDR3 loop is CASSPRTDTQYF. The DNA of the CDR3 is TGTGCCAGCAGTCCCCGAACAGATACGCAGTATTTT.